What follows are 14 T cell receptor beta chains derived from one specimen sequenced in a study of blood T cell repertoires in COVID-19. Here immunoSEQ multiplex PCR was the method, and the copy in TCRdb shows in-frame clones only, minus some. Of approximately 310,000 clones listed, about nine tenths were seen once; the top ten hold 1%. The source material was peripheral blood. The source is a man aged 45-65 years with active or convalescent COVID-19.

The rearrangement joins TRBV28 to TRBJ2-5, with 8 bases matching TRBD2. Germline V gene data show CDR1 as MDHEN and CDR2 as SYDVKM. The CDR3 has 13 amino acids. V was clipped by 5 bases and J by 5 bases; unmatched bases: 4. The CDR3 is CASSDGTRETQYF. The CDR3 bases are TGTGCCAGCAGTGACGGGACTAGGGAGACCCAGTACTTC. Supplemented by reference TRBV28 and TRBJ2-5, the full variable domain reads DVKVTQSSRYLVKRTGEKVFLECVQDMDHENMFWYRQDPGLGLRLIYFSYDVKMKEKGDIPEGYSVSREKKERFSLILESASTNQTSMYLCASSDGTRETQYFGPGTRLLVL.

This chain joins TRBV2 and TRBJ2-1; D might be TRBD2 (6 bases). Germline-derived CDR1 and CDR2 are SNHLY and FYNNEI. V was cut by 7 bases and J by 0 bases, with 7 bases left in between. The CDR3 is 13 residues long. CDR3 sequence (DNA): TGTGCCAGCACGCGGGACTCCTACAATGAGCAGTTCTTC. Residues: CASTRDSYNEQFF.

V is TRBV3-1 (or the pseudogene TRBV3-2) and J is TRBJ2-5; 13 nucleotides align to TRBD2. Germline assignment: CDR1 LGHDT and CDR2 YNNKEL (reference sequence). The CDR3 runs 15 residues. After removal of 4 bases from V and 5 bases from J, the junction contained 4 bases not matched to a gene. CDR3 amino acids: CASSPGLAGWETQYF. In DNA, the CDR3 is TGTGCCAGCAGCCCGGGACTAGCGGGATGGGAGACCCAGTACTTC.

The chain links TRBV5-1 to TRBJ2-3; 8 bases agree with TRBD2. CDR3 length equals 14 residues. Germline loops: CDR1 SGHRS, CDR2 YFSETQ. J lost 4 bases, V lost 7 bases, and 8 bases had no gene match. As DNA, the CDR3 is TGCGCCAGCGGCCTTAGCGGGGTGGCAGATACGCAGTATTTT. It is translated as CASGLSGVADTQYF.

CDR3 residues: CASSQWPSVGELFF. The CDR3 bases are TGTGCCAGCAGTCAGTGGCCTAGCGTCGGGGAGCTGTTTTTT. This rearrangement joins TRBV2 to TRBJ2-2, with D possibly TRBD2 on 6 matching bases. The CDR3 has 14 residues. V was cut by 5 bases and J by 7 bases, with 14 bases left in between. Germline loops: CDR1 SNHLY, CDR2 FYNNEI.

This rearrangement joins TRBV7-3 to TRBJ2-5, with 9 bases fitting TRBD1. This CDR3 region has 16 residues. Germline-derived CDR1 and CDR2 are SGHTA and FQGTGA. V lost 5 bases, J lost 4 bases, and 11 bases stayed unmatched. The CDR3 loop reads CASSTTGGLEAETQYF. As DNA, the CDR3 is TGTGCCAGCAGCACGACAGGGGGGTTGGAAGCAGAGACCCAGTACTTC.

V is TRBV20-1 and J is TRBJ1-1; 8 bases agree with TRBD1. V was clipped by 3 bases and J by 1 base; unmatched bases: 4. This CDR3 region has 14 residues. From germline, CDR1 is DFQATT and CDR2 SNEGSKA (reference sequence). CDR3 loop: CSASPDRGNTEAFF. As DNA, the CDR3 is TGCAGTGCTAGTCCCGACAGGGGGAACACTGAAGCTTTCTTT.

The chain links TRBV21-1 to TRBJ1-5; the listed D gene, TRBD1, was not tested against the DNA. TRBV21-1 is labeled a pseudogene. CDR3 length: 18 amino acids. The CDR3 DNA reads as TGTGCCAGCAGCAAAGGGACAGGGGCGATAAATAGCAATCAGCCCCAGCATTTT. Protein sequence: CASSKGTGAINSNQPQHF.

This chain connects TRBV4-1 to TRBJ2-7; possibly TRBD1 for D (5 bases). V lost 1 base to trimming and J lost 5 bases, with 9 bases between them. Per germline, CDR1 MGHRA and CDR2 YSYEKL. This CDR3 has 13 amino acids. The DNA for the CDR3 is TGCGCCAGCAGCCAAGCAGGGAACCACGAGCAGTACTTC. It codes for CASSQAGNHEQYF.

The chain carries TRBV6-2 or TRBV6-3 and TRBJ2-7; the match to TRBD1 covers 12 bases. V was clipped by 3 bases and J by 7 bases; unmatched bases: 13. This CDR3 has 17 residues. The V gene's germline CDR1 is MNHEY and CDR2 SVGEGT. This chain's CDR3 is CASSYRNPGQGAREQYF. In DNA form, the CDR3 reads TGTGCCAGCAGTTATCGAAATCCGGGACAGGGGGCGCGGGAGCAGTACTTC.

About this clone: The identical CDR3 is also encoded by other nucleotide sequences in the sample. V usage is TRBV19 and J usage is TRBJ1-2; a weak D match, TRBD1 (6 bases). In germline, CDR1 is LNHDA, CDR2 SQIVND (reference sequence). The germline V and J ends were trimmed by 3 bases and 3 bases, with 8 bases remaining between them. This CDR3 has 13 amino acids. CDR3 protein: CASSISGDYGYTF. The CDR3 DNA is TGTGCCAGTAGTATCTCAGGGGACTATGGCTACACCTTC.

Only one count was recorded for this clone. The rearrangement links TRBV30 to TRBJ2-4, with unresolved D. The CDR3 spans 11 residues. Trimming took 0 bases from V and 11 from J, leaving 8 bases between them. CDR1 is GTSNPN, CDR2 SVGIG, per germline (reference sequence). CDR3 sequence (DNA): TGTGCCTGGAGTGTAACTCAGGTTCAGTACTTC. Translated, it gives CAWSVTQVQYF.

This chain uses TRBV6-2 or TRBV6-3 with TRBJ2-1, with a weak D call TRBD2 (5 bases). Germline V lookup: CDR1 MNHEY, CDR2 SVGEGT. The CDR3 has 12 residues. V lost 5 bases to trimming and J lost 12 bases, with 14 bases between them. In nucleotides, the CDR3 is TGTGCCAGCAGTCTACGATCCGCGGGGCAGTTCTTC. This gives the protein CASSLRSAGQFF.

This rearrangement joins TRBV5-1 to TRBJ2-5, with 7 bases matching TRBD1. The V and J ends lost 4 bases and 4 bases, in that order; junction bases with no gene match: 7. CDR3 size: 14 residues. The germline gives CDR1 SGHRS, CDR2 YFSETQ. The CDR3, as DNA: TGCGCCAGCAGCCCAACAGGGGTCCGAGAGACCCAGTACTTC. It translates to CASSPTGVRETQYF.